The clone carrying this T cell receptor beta chain was observed a handful of times. Its target is not known. The DNA ends 3 residues before the CDR3 does, and the rest of the CDR3 is filled in from the germline J gene. Germline CDR1 reads MNHEY; CDR2 reads SVGEGT. CDR3 length equals 16 residues. The V and J ends lost 4 bases and 0 bases respectively, with 16 bases between them. The CVID group had approximately 14 females and about 30 males, mean age roughly 40. These data originate in a study of T cell clonality in common variable immunodeficiency. Findings of the study overall: Fewer TCRbeta clones were shared among CVID subjects than controls. Fewer deletions and N-nucleotide insertions were reportedly seen in common variable immunodeficiency TCR beta sequences.

Assay used: immunoSEQ multiplex PCR; TCRdb lists only in-frame clones, some missing. The sample counts some 10,000 clones, none seen once; the ten largest own roughly 6.3%. The V call is TRBV6-2 or TRBV6-3, the J call TRBJ2-7, with D tentatively TRBD2 (6 bases). The sample was peripheral blood mononuclear cells. The TCR was taken from a human donor with common variable immunodeficiency. The CDR3: CASSFSPSSASYEQYF. Incomplete CDR3 DNA: TGTGCCAGCAGTTTTTCCCCCTCTAGCGCCTCCTACGAG.